This TCR beta chain was sequenced in a study of control samples from healthy donors and cancer patients. Method: immunoSEQ multiplex PCR; TCRdb's copy keeps in-frame clones and lacks some. Among fewer than 250,000 clones, about 90% were seen once, and the ten largest hold 1.8%. Germline values: CDR1 SGDLS, CDR2 YYNGEE. The trim removed 0 bases at V and 2 bases at J, leaving 13 bases unmatched. The CDR3 has 18 amino acids. This TCR came from a man aged 30-40 years in good health. The sequenced sample was blood. The chain joins TRBV9 to TRBJ2-7; 8 bases align to TRBD1. CDR3: CASSVASPLDRETYEQYF. CDR3 in DNA: TGTGCCAGCAGCGTAGCTTCCCCTCTGGACAGGGAAACCTACGAGCAGTACTTC.